The clone carrying this T cell receptor beta chain was picked up a small number of times. The library targeted TCRbeta and was prepared with unique molecular identifiers. In TCRdb, the PCR reads were re-called with MiXCR into one record per CDR3 protein. The sample has just over 950,000 distinct CDR3 sequences; about 31% are singletons. The data were obtained in a study of T-cell reconstitution after alpha-beta-depleted transplantation in children. The receptor was isolated from a boy younger than two who had a stem cell transplant for SCID, so the T cells may come from the graft donor. This specimen was PBMCs, mostly from graft donor cells, taken 360 days after TCRalphabeta/CD19-depleted stem cell transplant.

The CDR3 loop is CASSQGGSTGELFF. In DNA, the CDR3 is TGTGCCAGCAGTCAGGGGGGTAGCACCGGGGAGCTGTTTTTT. The chain is built from TRBV12-3 or TRBV12-4 and TRBJ2-2; a possible D gene is TRBD1 (7 bases). The CDR3 totals 14 residues. The V gene lost 5 bases and the J gene lost 4 bases, with 11 bases spanning the gap.